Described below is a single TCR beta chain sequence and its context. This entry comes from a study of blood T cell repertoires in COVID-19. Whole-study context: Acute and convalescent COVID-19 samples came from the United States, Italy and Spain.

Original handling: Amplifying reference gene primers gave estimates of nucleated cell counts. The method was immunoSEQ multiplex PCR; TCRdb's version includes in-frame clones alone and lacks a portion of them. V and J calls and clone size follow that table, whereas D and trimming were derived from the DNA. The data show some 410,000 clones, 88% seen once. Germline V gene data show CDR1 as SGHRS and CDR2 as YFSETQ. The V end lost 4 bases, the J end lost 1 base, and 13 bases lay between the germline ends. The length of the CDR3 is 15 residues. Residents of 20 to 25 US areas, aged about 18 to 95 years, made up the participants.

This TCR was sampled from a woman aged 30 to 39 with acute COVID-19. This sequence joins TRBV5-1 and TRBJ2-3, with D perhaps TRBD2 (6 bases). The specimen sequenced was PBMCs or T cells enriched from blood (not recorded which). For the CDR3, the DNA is TGCGCCAGCAGCCCGAATCCTAGCGGCACAGATACGCAGTATTTT. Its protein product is CASSPNPSGTDTQYF.